Below, 28 T cell receptor beta chains from the same sample are listed, as sequenced in a study of tumor and adjacent non-tumor tissue in lung cancer. RNA was extracted from bulk tissue without any cell sorting. Distant lung tissue was collected more than 3 cm away from the tumor edge. Three rounds of nested PCR, following a modified ARM-PCR protocol, produced the TCRbeta library. A single record per CDR3 protein comes from TCRdb applying MiXCR to the multiplex PCR reads. The sample carries about 86,000 distinct CDR3 sequences, about 77% recorded once. What was sequenced was distant non-tumor lung tissue. The receptors shown here come from a woman aged 45-65 years with non-small cell lung cancer.

Regarding this clonotype: Just one base apart from a much larger clone, this may be a read error. V gene TRBV5-6 combines with J gene TRBJ2-2; D remains ambiguous. Per the germline V gene, CDR1 is SGHDT and CDR2 is YYEEEE. This CDR3 spans 15 amino acids. CDR3 loop: CARSLGLSQLGKLFF. DNA of the CDR3: TGTGCCCGCAGCTTGGGTCTTTCGCAGCTAGGGAAGCTGTTTTTT.

This clonotype was recorded many times. The chain couples TRBV30 to TRBJ2-5, with 8 bases aligning to TRBD2. Germline V lookup: CDR1 GTSNPN, CDR2 SVGIG (reference sequence). There are 15 residues in the CDR3. With 7 bases clipped from V and 4 bases from J, the junction kept 14 bases outside the gene matches. The CDR3 reads CASTGGAGGSETQYF. As DNA, the CDR3 is TGTGCCTCCACTGGAGGTGCGGGAGGATCAGAGACCCAGTACTTC. The whole variable domain, remainder taken from reference TRBV30 and TRBJ2-5, is SQTIHQWPATLVQPVGSPLSLECTVEGTSNPNLYWYRQAAGRGLQLLFYSVGIGQISSEVPQNLSASRPQDRQFILSSKKLLLSDSGFYLCASTGGAGGSETQYFGPGTRLLVL.

With respect to this clonotype: A junction boundary mismatches the germline segment, possibly from a read error. The V call is TRBV28, the J call TRBJ2-3; D gene uncertain. CDR1 is MDHEN and CDR2 is SYDVKM in the germline V gene. This CDR3 region has 13 residues. CDR3 nucleotides: TGTGCCGGGGATCGGCGGAGCACAGATGCGCAGTATTTT. Protein: CAGDRRSTDAQYF. The full variable domain, in which reference TRBV28 and TRBJ2-3 provide the parts outside the CDR3, is DVKVTQSSRYLVKRTGEKVFLECVQDMDHENMFWYRQDPGLGLRLIYFSYDVKMKEKGDIPEGYSVSREKKERFSLILESASTNQTSMYLCAGDRRSTDAQYFGPGTRLTVL.

Worth noting for this clonotype: At one end, the junction sequence differs from germline, possibly due to a read error. This chain connects TRBV10-2 to TRBJ2-1; perhaps D is TRBD1 or TRBD2 (5 bases each). Germline lookup yields CDR1 WSHSY and CDR2 SAAADI. The CDR3 covers 15 residues. The CDR3 DNA reads TGCGCCAGCAGCCGGAGAGGGGTGGGTCACAATGGGCAGTTCTTC. This encodes CASSRRGVGHNGQFF.

This clonotype was seen just once. In this CDR3 the conserved last residue, phenylalanine or tryptophan, is missing, so a read error is likely. The chain couples TRBV6-5 to TRBJ2-1; TRBD2 matches 8 bases. The CDR3 covers 17 residues. Germline V CDR1 and CDR2: MNHEY, SVGAGI. V was clipped by 6 bases and J by 5 bases; unmatched bases: 15. CDR3 protein: CASRHASGRGVNNEQFY. The DNA for the CDR3 is TGTGCCAGCAGGCACGCCTCGGGGCGGGGGGTGAACAATGAGCAGTTCTAC.

Comments on this clonotype: This could be a read error, since a much larger clone is one nucleotide away. The chain couples TRBV7-9 to TRBJ1-1; the D gene is possibly TRBD1 (5 bases). This CDR3 is 13 amino acids long. CDR1 SEHNR and CDR2 FQNEAQ come from the germline V gene (reference sequence). CDR3 in DNA: TGTGCCAGCAGCCTCAGGGCTGACGGTGAAGCTTCCTTT. Its translation: CASSLRADGEASF. The full variable domain, completed using reference TRBV7-9 and TRBJ1-1, is DTGVSQNPRHKITKRGQNVTFRCDPISEHNRLYWYRQTLGQGPEFLTYFQNEAQLEKSRLLSDRFSAERPKGSFSTLEIQRTEQGDSAMYLCASSLRADGEASFGQGTRLTVV.

As for this clonotype: A read error may account for a junction end that differs from germline. The rearrangement links TRBV6-6 to TRBJ2-7; TRBD2 might be the D (6 bases). The germline gives CDR1 MNHNY, CDR2 SVGAGI (reference sequence). CDR3 length: 14 amino acids. The CDR3 nucleotides read TGTGCCAGCAGTTCACGGGACTGGCCCTACGAGCGGTACTTC. This codes for CASSSRDWPYERYF.

Regarding this clonotype: With a much larger clone just one base away, this may be a read error. A read error is likely, as this CDR3 ends without the conserved phenylalanine or tryptophan. The chain is built from TRBV6-6 and TRBJ2-7, with 10 positions matching TRBD1. The germline gives CDR1 MNHNY, CDR2 SVGAGI (reference sequence). This CDR3 spans 14 amino acids. V was clipped by 5 bases and J by 7 bases; unmatched bases: 8. CDR3 region: CASSEGQGTGEQYS. The CDR3 DNA is TGTGCCAGCAGTGAGGGACAGGGGACGGGGGAGCAGTACTCC.

Note on this clonotype: The junction departs from the called germline gene at one end, perhaps through a read error. The genes are TRBV11-2 and TRBJ2-1, with TRBD2 identical over 10 bases. CDR1 is SGHAT, CDR2 FQNNGV, per germline. The CDR3 covers 16 residues. The CDR3 DNA reads as TGTGCCGGCCGACCTAGCGGGAGTGGCTATTCCAATGAGCAGTCCTTC. It is translated as CAGRPSGSGYSNEQSF.

Only a few counts were recorded for this clonotype. The chain combines TRBV9 with TRBJ2-3; D is unresolved. This CDR3 is 16 amino acids long. CDR1 and CDR2 (germline): SGDLS, YYNGEE. The germline V and J ends were trimmed by 4 bases and 2 bases, with 17 bases remaining between them. CDR3 nucleotide sequence: TGTGCCAGCAGCCCCCAAGTGGGTGGGGACACAGATACGCAGTATTTT. Translation: CASSPQVGGDTDTQYF.

Regarding this clonotype: Lacking the conserved final phenylalanine or tryptophan, this CDR3 likely reflects a read error. The chain joins TRBV29-1 to TRBJ2-3; no firm D call. CDR1 SQVTM and CDR2 ANQGSEA come from the germline V gene. The CDR3 length is 13 residues. In nucleotides, the CDR3 is TGCAGAGTAGGATCCCATTCCATAGATACGCAGTATTTA. As protein: CRVGSHSIDTQYL.

Ten or more counts support this clonotype. The chain recombines TRBV10-1 with TRBJ2-5; 8 bases align to TRBD1. The CDR3 is made up of 14 amino acids. In germline, CDR1 is WNHNN, CDR2 SYGVQD (reference sequence). J gave up 6 bases and V 0 bases, and 3 bases lay outside the gene matches. In DNA, the CDR3 is TGCGCCAGCAGTGAGTCCGGACAGGGACAGACCCAGTACTTC. It specifies CASSESGQGQTQYF.

As for this clonotype: Since no conserved phenylalanine or tryptophan closes the CDR3, a read error is the likely cause. This chain connects TRBV28 to TRBJ2-7; 8 bases are a match to TRBD2. Germline V gene sequence: CDR1 MDHEN, CDR2 SYDVKM. This CDR3 contains 16 residues. Here the CDR3 DNA reads TGTGCCAACAGTCCGATAGCGGGATGGCCGAGGACCGAGCAGTACTCC. Translation: CANSPIAGWPRTEQYS.

Of note for this clonotype: Here the CDR3 omits its conserved ending phenylalanine or tryptophan, so a read error is the likely source. The V call is TRBV5-1, the J call TRBJ2-5; either TRBD1 or TRBD2 may supply D (7 bases each). Per the germline V gene, CDR1 is SGHRS and CDR2 is YFSETQ. The CDR3 is 12 residues long. The CDR3 here is CAGRGGQETQYL. CDR3 bases: TGCGCCGGCAGGGGGGGACAAGAGACCCAGTACCTC.

Concerning this clonotype: An end of the junction differs from the germline gene, which may be a read error. The V and J genes are TRBV12-3 or TRBV12-4 and TRBJ2-2, with D perhaps being TRBD1 or TRBD2 (5 bases each). This CDR3 is 15 amino acids long. The CDR3 sequence: CASLRDSRNTGELFF. The CDR3 DNA sequence: TGTGCCAGCCTAAGAGACAGTCGGAACACCGGGGAACTGTTTTTT.

Notes on this clonotype: As the CDR3 is not closed by the conserved phenylalanine or tryptophan, this likely results from a read error. The rearrangement links TRBV4-1 to TRBJ2-3, with TRBD1 matching over 8 bases. From germline, CDR1 is MGHRA and CDR2 YSYEKL. The CDR3 totals 15 residues. This CDR3 is CARSQSGQGTDTQYY. The CDR3 region has the DNA TGCGCCAGGAGCCAATCGGGACAGGGCACAGATACGCAGTATTAT.

This clonotype was observed a single time. At one boundary the junction diverges from the germline segment, which might be a read error. The CDR3 protein is CASSPEPWYNEQFF. In nucleotides, the CDR3 is TGCGCCAGTAGCCCCGAGCCGTGGTACAATGAGCAGTTCTTC. The chain joins TRBV4-1 to TRBJ2-1; D not certain. From germline, CDR1 is MGHRA and CDR2 YSYEKL. The CDR3 extends over 14 amino acids.

The chain uses TRBV28 and TRBJ2-5; TRBD2 matches at 7 bases. CDR1 MDHEN and CDR2 SYDVKM come from the germline V gene. V was pared by 7 bases and J by 5 bases, with 16 bases of the junction left unmatched. The CDR3 contains 16 residues. CDR3 coding DNA: TGTGCCAGCACCAAGTTATCCAGTGGGGGGGGGGAGACCCAGTACTTC. Residues: CASTKLSSGGGETQYF. Drawing the rest from reference TRBV28 and TRBJ2-5, the complete variable domain is DVKVTQSSRYLVKRTGEKVFLECVQDMDHENMFWYRQDPGLGLRLIYFSYDVKMKEKGDIPEGYSVSREKKERFSLILESASTNQTSMYLCASTKLSSGGGETQYFGPGTRLLVL.

V gene TRBV29-1 combines with J gene TRBJ1-5, with D unclear. This CDR3 region has 13 residues. V gave up 4 bases and J gave up 9 bases, with 16 bases separating them. CDR1 SQVTM and CDR2 ANQGSEA come from the germline V gene. The CDR3 DNA sequence: TGCAGCGTTGTCCTTCATCACGATCGGCCCCAGCATTTT. It codes for CSVVLHHDRPQHF.

Remarks on this clonotype: The final CDR3 position lacks the conserved phenylalanine or tryptophan, pointing to a likely read error. The DNA for the CDR3 is TGTGCCAGTAGGGGCATGACTCAAAACTCCTACAATGAGCAGTTCTGC. Its protein is CASRGMTQNSYNEQFC. V and J are TRBV28 and TRBJ2-1; the D gene is possibly TRBD1 (5 bases). Germline CDR1 reads MDHEN; CDR2 reads SYDVKM. This CDR3 contains 16 residues. Trimming cost V 9 bases and J 0 bases, with 18 bases left between them.

Concerning this clonotype itself: At one of its ends the junction is not consistent with the germline gene, which may arise from a read error. V usage is TRBV10-3 and J usage is TRBJ2-1; D remains ambiguous. This CDR3 has 11 amino acids. Germline assignment: CDR1 ENHRY and CDR2 SYGVKD. The CDR3 reads CTISDPGEQFF. The CDR3 coding sequence is TGTACCATCAGTGACCCGGGTGAGCAATTCTTC.

With regard to this clonotype: At one boundary the junction diverges from the germline segment, which might be a read error. The genes are TRBV10-2 and TRBJ2-1, with D tentatively TRBD2 (5 bases). The V gene's germline CDR1 is WSHSY and CDR2 SAAADI. This CDR3 is built from 15 residues. As DNA, the CDR3 is TGCGCCAGCAGCGGGATAGGGATGGGTCACAATGAGCACTTCTTC. Residues: CASSGIGMGHNEHFF.

This clonotype is labeled medium-sized (0.01 to 0.1%). CDR3 sequence: CASSAGQGDTGELFF. DNA of the CDR3: TGTGCCAGCAGCGCGGGACAGGGTGATACCGGGGAGCTGTTTTTT. V and J are TRBV11-3 and TRBJ2-2; TRBD1 aligns across 9 bases. Germline V gene sequence: CDR1 SGHNT, CDR2 YENEEA. Trimming at V came to 5 bases and at J to 5 bases, leaving 6 bases not matched to a gene. This CDR3 has 15 residues.

Regarding this clonotype: It may be a read error: a sequence one base away is much more abundant. This chain connects TRBV28 to TRBJ2-2; D is unresolved. The CDR3 has 12 residues. The V gene's germline CDR1 is MDHEN and CDR2 SYDVKM. Here the CDR3 reads CACSFLHGELFF. DNA for the CDR3: TGTGCCTGCAGTTTTTTACACGGGGAGCTGTTTTTT.

With respect to this clonotype: Sequence at one end of the junction differs from germline and may be a read error. This rearrangement joins TRBV29-1 to TRBJ2-7; 10 bases are shared with TRBD2. Per germline, CDR1 SQVTM and CDR2 ANQGSEA. CDR3 length: 14 residues. CDR3 in DNA: TGCAACTTCATCAGCGGGAGGGCAATCCGCGAGCAATACTTC. It specifies CNFISGRAIREQYF.

Concerning this clonotype itself: One end of the junction is discordant with germline, which a read error may explain. This chain links TRBV24-1 with TRBJ2-5, with D perhaps matching TRBD1 or TRBD2 (6 bases each). This CDR3 has 16 residues. Germline CDR1 is KGHDR and CDR2 is SFDVKD. DNA of the CDR3: TGTGCCTCCAGTGATTTCGAAGGGGGGCTCCAAGAGGCCCAGTACTTC. It specifies CASSDFEGGLQEAQYF.

At least ten counts were recorded for this clonotype. The chain combines TRBV28 with TRBJ1-6, with a weak D call TRBD1 (5 bases). CDR3 length: 15 residues. The V and J ends lost 11 bases and 7 bases respectively, with 21 bases between them. Germline lookup yields CDR1 MDHEN and CDR2 SYDVKM. The CDR3 reads CASSREGMANSPLHF. The CDR3 DNA is TGTGCCTCCTCAAGGGAGGGGATGGCGAATTCACCCCTCCACTTT. Based on the CDR3 plus reference TRBV28 and TRBJ1-6, the full variable domain is DVKVTQSSRYLVKRTGEKVFLECVQDMDHENMFWYRQDPGLGLRLIYFSYDVKMKEKGDIPEGYSVSREKKERFSLILESASTNQTSMYLCASSREGMANSPLHFGNGTRLTVT.

Comments on this clonotype: Given a much more abundant clone one base away, this may be a read error. It is likely a read error, because the conserved phenylalanine at the end of the CDR3 is missing. The chain couples TRBV24-1 to TRBJ2-5; TRBD1 agrees at 10 bases. Losses at the gene ends were 10 bases for V and 1 base for J; bases not matched to a gene: 2. Germline V lookup: CDR1 KGHDR, CDR2 SFDVKD. The CDR3 is made up of 13 amino acids. The CDR3 nucleotides are TGTGCCACTCGACAGGGGGCCCAAGAGACCCAGTACTCC. Amino acid sequence: CATRQGAQETQYS.